The 30 T cell receptor beta chains given below trace back to one sample, sequenced in a study of T cells after yellow fever vaccination. Using its own MiXCR run on the 5' RACE reads, TCRdb lists one record per CDR3 protein. The sample contains 450,000 to 600,000 distinct CDR3 sequences, about 17% of which appear only once. The sample here was PBMCs, taken 5 days after the first yellow fever vaccination. The receptors were sampled from a man aged 18 to 30 who received the YFV17D yellow fever vaccine.

This clonotype was seen a few times. The rearrangement joins TRBV12-3 or TRBV12-4 to TRBJ1-1; 7 bases agree with TRBD1. The ends lost 5 bases at V and 11 bases at J; junction bases unmatched: 11. The CDR3 has 13 amino acids. CDR3 DNA sequence: TGTGCCAGCAGTCCTCGAGAACAGGGGTGGGCTTTCTTT. Its translation: CASSPREQGWAFF.

This clonotype has only a few counts. This chain connects TRBV6-5 to TRBJ2-2; D is perhaps TRBD2 (5 bases). CDR3 size: 14 residues. In germline, CDR1 is MNHEY, CDR2 SVGAGI. Trimming removed 6 bases from V and 4 bases from J, with 12 bases in between. The CDR3 loop reads CASSLLVGTGELFF. The CDR3 nucleotides read TGTGCCAGCAGCTTACTAGTCGGCACCGGGGAGCTGTTTTTT.

This clonotype was counted a few times. A read error may explain this, as a much larger clone is one base away. The chain uses TRBV12-3 or TRBV12-4 and TRBJ1-2; 9 nucleotides line up with TRBD1. The CDR3 runs to 13 residues. V lost 7 bases to trimming and J lost 4 bases; unmatched junction nucleotides: 4. The CDR3 reads CASILTGGYGYTF. The CDR3, as DNA: TGTGCCAGCATCTTGACAGGGGGCTATGGCTACACCTTC.

This clonotype appeared a single time. This chain connects TRBV28 to TRBJ2-1; D is perhaps TRBD2 (5 bases). The germline V and J ends were trimmed by 3 bases and 0 bases, with 9 bases remaining between them. Germline CDR1 and CDR2: MDHEN and SYDVKM. There are 15 residues in the CDR3. The CDR3 protein is CASSFRGLSYNEQFF. The CDR3, as DNA: TGTGCCAGCAGTTTCCGCGGGCTCTCCTACAATGAGCAGTTCTTC.

CDR3 residues: CASSFSGGYSPLHF. The DNA of the CDR3 is TGTGCCAGCAGTTTTTCAGGGGGCTATTCACCCCTCCACTTT. The chain is built from TRBV12-3 or TRBV12-4 and TRBJ1-6; 8 positions agree with TRBD1. The CDR3 totals 14 residues. Trimming removed 3 bases from V and 8 bases from J; junction bases left unmatched: 3.

Points on this clonotype: A read error may produce the germline difference seen at one junction end. CDR3: CASREGVSNQPQHF. As DNA, the CDR3 is TGTGCCAGCAGGGAAGGTGTAAGCAATCAGCCCCAGCATTTT. This rearrangement joins TRBV6-1 to TRBJ1-5; no clear D. There are 14 residues in the CDR3. Germline V gives CDR1 MNHNS, CDR2 SASEGT.

This clonotype was detected only a few times. The V and J genes are TRBV15 and TRBJ2-6, with TRBD2 matching 10 bases. The CDR3 consists of 16 residues. In germline, CDR1 is LNHNV, CDR2 YYDKDF (reference sequence). V gave up 11 bases and J gave up 0 bases; unmatched junction bases: 7. The CDR3 spells CAAASGGHSGANVLTF. DNA of the CDR3: TGTGCCGCCGCTAGCGGGGGACACTCTGGGGCCAACGTCCTGACTTTC.

The V gene is TRBV28, the J gene TRBJ2-1; D unclear. The V gene's germline CDR1 is MDHEN and CDR2 SYDVKM. The CDR3 covers 16 residues. The V end lost 6 bases, the J end lost 0 bases, and 15 bases lay between the germline ends. The CDR3 reads CASRSLWASSYNEQFF. CDR3 DNA sequence: TGTGCCAGCAGGTCTCTCTGGGCCTCCTCCTACAATGAGCAGTTCTTC.

This clonotype was seen only a few times. The genes are TRBV20-1 and TRBJ2-5; the match to TRBD1 covers 7 bases. The CDR3 consists of 14 residues. V dropped 6 bases and J dropped 6; count of bases not matched to a gene: 13. Germline CDR1 DFQATT, CDR2 SNEGSKA (reference sequence). CDR3 coding DNA: TGCAGTGCGGACTCGACAGGGATTATTAAGACCCAGTACTTC. Protein product: CSADSTGIIKTQYF.

In this sample, this clonotype turned up a few times. V usage is TRBV3-1 and J usage is TRBJ1-5, with TRBD1 matching 9 bases. The CDR3 loop spans 14 amino acids. Germline CDR1 reads LGHDT; CDR2 reads YNNKEL (reference sequence). V lost 3 bases to trimming and J lost 9 bases; unmatched junction nucleotides: 6. The CDR3 is CASSHRDRDGPQHF. The CDR3 nucleotides read TGTGCCAGCAGCCACCGGGACAGGGATGGGCCCCAGCATTTT.

Regarding this clonotype: The junction differs from germline at one of its ends, possibly a read error. The chain links TRBV5-1 to TRBJ2-2; 7 bases agree with TRBD1. The CDR3 totals 15 residues. In germline, CDR1 is SGHRS, CDR2 YFSETQ. The CDR3 loop is CASSLSGQVPGELFF. The CDR3 DNA follows: TGCGCCAGCAGCTTGAGCGGACAGGTTCCCGGCGAGCTGTTTTTT.

Only a few counts were recorded for this clonotype. J is TRBJ2-5 and V is TRBV5-6; D unclear. Germline V CDR1 and CDR2: SGHDT, YYEEEE. The CDR3 has 15 amino acids. The V end lost 0 bases, the J end lost 4 bases, and 13 bases lay between the germline ends. This CDR3 reads CASSLGSNGRETQYF. The CDR3, as DNA: TGTGCCAGCAGCTTGGGATCAAACGGCAGAGAGACCCAGTACTTC.

This clonotype was picked up a small number of times. This chain joins TRBV5-1 and TRBJ2-2, with TRBD1 as a possible D gene (6 bases). Germline CDR1 reads SGHRS; CDR2 reads YFSETQ. The CDR3 runs to 16 residues. V was shortened by 0 bases and J by 4 bases, with 13 bases between the two germline ends. The CDR3 coding sequence is TGCGCCAGCAGCTTGGCTCAGGGGTCGGGCACCGGGGAGCTGTTTTTT. Amino acid sequence: CASSLAQGSGTGELFF.

This clonotype was observed a few times. The chain carries TRBV12-3 or TRBV12-4 and TRBJ2-1; 8 nucleotides align to TRBD1. The CDR3 extends over 14 amino acids. J was trimmed by 2 bases and V by 6 bases; bases with no gene match: 3. CDR3 loop: CASSTGGPYNEQFF. In nucleotides, the CDR3 is TGTGCCAGCAGCACAGGGGGACCCTACAATGAGCAGTTCTTC.

The chain carries TRBV28 and TRBJ2-3; 8 nucleotides match TRBD1. The germline V gene encodes CDR1 MDHEN and CDR2 SYDVKM. This CDR3 comprises 14 residues. The V gene end was trimmed by 8 bases and the J gene end by 8 bases; junction bases not matched to a gene: 12. CDR3: CASLPGQALGTQYF. CDR3 DNA: TGTGCCAGCCTCCCGGGACAGGCTTTGGGTACGCAGTATTTT.

The chain has TRBV11-3 and TRBJ2-7; the D gene is possibly TRBD2 (5 bases). The CDR3 contains 14 residues. V was trimmed by 1 base and J by 4 bases, leaving 11 bases between them. Germline V lookup: CDR1 SGHNT, CDR2 YENEEA. The chain's CDR3 is CASSLVLSGYEQYV. CDR3 DNA sequence: TGTGCCAGCAGCTTAGTCTTATCGGGGTACGAGCAGTACGTC.

In this sample, this clonotype turned up a few times. This chain uses TRBV18 with TRBJ2-1; D call uncertain. V lost 3 bases, J lost 7 bases, and 19 bases lay in between. Germline V gene sequence: CDR1 KGHSH, CDR2 LQKENI. This CDR3 region has 16 residues. The CDR3 spells CASSPSRSSAWNEQFF. The CDR3, as DNA: TGTGCCAGCTCACCGTCCAGGTCTTCTGCGTGGAATGAGCAGTTCTTC. Combining the CDR3 with reference TRBV18 and TRBJ2-1 gives the whole variable domain NAGVMQNPRHLVRRRGQEARLRCSPMKGHSHVYWYRQLPEEGLKFMVYLQKENIIDESGMPKERFSAEFPKEGPSILRIQQVVRGDSAAYFCASSPSRSSAWNEQFFGPGTRLTVL.

This chain links TRBV19 with TRBJ2-3, with a weak D call TRBD1 (5 bases). The CDR3 is made up of 14 amino acids. Germline V gene sequence: CDR1 LNHDA, CDR2 SQIVND (reference sequence). Trimming took 0 bases from V and 9 from J, leaving 13 bases between them. CDR3 sequence (DNA): TGTGCCAGTAGTATAGATCTAGGGGTCGAGACGCAGTATTTT. This sequence encodes CASSIDLGVETQYF.

This clonotype has more than one count but fewer than ten. The chain employs TRBV6-5 and TRBJ1-2; D call uncertain. The germline V gene has CDR1 MNHEY and CDR2 SVGAGI. V was trimmed by 0 bases and J by 7 bases, leaving 12 bases between them. The CDR3 loop spans 14 amino acids. CDR3 coding DNA: TGTGCCAGCAGTTACTCGGGCACCGAACGTGGCTACACCTTC. It codes for CASSYSGTERGYTF.

This chain connects TRBV13 to TRBJ2-2; 8 bases match TRBD2. After removal of 6 bases from V and 4 bases from J, the junction contained 10 bases not matched to a gene. The germline V gene has CDR1 PRHDT and CDR2 FYEKMQ (reference sequence). There are 16 residues in the CDR3. The CDR3 spells CASRRLATITTGELFF. The DNA of the CDR3 is TGTGCCAGCAGACGACTAGCGACGATTACCACCGGGGAGCTGTTTTTT. Full variable domain (outside the CDR3, taken from reference TRBV13 and TRBJ2-2): AAGVIQSPRHLIKEKRETATLKCYPIPRHDTVYWYQQGPGQDPQFLISFYEKMQSDKGSIPDRFSAQQFSDYHSELNMSSLELGDSALYFCASRRLATITTGELFFGEGSRLTVL.

The genes are TRBV6-5 and TRBJ2-6; D gene uncertain. Germline CDR1 and CDR2: MNHEY and SVGAGI. V gave up 1 base and J gave up 3 bases, with 10 bases separating them. The CDR3 sequence is 16 residues long. The CDR3 DNA reads as TGTGCCAGCAGTTACTTTGCGCGGAATGGGGCCAACGTCCTGACTTTC. This encodes CASSYFARNGANVLTF.

The gene calls are TRBV7-2 and TRBJ2-5, with D uncertain. Germline loops: CDR1 SGHTA, CDR2 FQGNSA. The V end was cut by 1 base, the J end by 1 base, with 10 bases between. The CDR3 consists of 15 residues. In nucleotides, the CDR3 is TGTGCCAGCAGCTTAGTCCCGGTCCGCCAAGAGACCCAGTACTTC. Translated: CASSLVPVRQETQYF.

The chain links TRBV12-3 or TRBV12-4 to TRBJ1-3, with a tentative D call TRBD1 (5 bases). CDR3 size: 15 residues. Between the trimmed V and J ends, which lost 11 bases and 0 bases, there was a span of 17 bases. The CDR3 spells CAGGRRLSSGNTIYF. As DNA, the CDR3 is TGTGCCGGGGGACGTCGATTGAGCTCTGGAAACACCATATATTTT.

Turning to this clonotype: Since the CDR3 does not end with the conserved phenylalanine or tryptophan, this likely comes from a read error. V and J are TRBV7-2 and TRBJ1-1; the D gene is possibly TRBD1 (6 bases). The length of the CDR3 is 13 residues. Germline lookup yields CDR1 SGHTA and CDR2 FQGNSA. Trimming stripped 3 bases from V and 9 bases from J, with 14 bases between. CDR3 DNA sequence: TGTGCCAGCAGCTTGGAACAGGGAATTCAAGCTTTCCTT. This translates into CASSLEQGIQAFL.

This clonotype was seen a handful of times. The rearrangement uses TRBV25-1 and TRBJ1-2, with D maybe TRBD1 (5 bases). V dropped 0 bases and J dropped 4 bases, with 12 bases sitting between them. Germline V gene lookup returns CDR1 MGHDK and CDR2 SYGVNS. The CDR3 is 15 residues long. This CDR3 is CASSEYTGALYGYTF. As DNA, the CDR3 is TGTGCCAGCAGTGAATACACAGGCGCCCTCTATGGCTACACCTTC.

This chain uses TRBV24-1 with TRBJ2-7; 10 nucleotides agree with TRBD1. Germline CDR1 reads KGHDR; CDR2 reads SFDVKD. The trim removed 1 base at V and 4 bases at J, leaving 3 bases unmatched. This CDR3 spans 15 amino acids. CDR3 residues: CATSDLGQGVYEQYV. The CDR3 bases are TGTGCCACCAGTGATTTAGGACAGGGGGTGTACGAGCAGTACGTC.

V and J are TRBV28 and TRBJ1-1, with D possibly matching TRBD1 (6 bases). CDR1 and CDR2 (germline): MDHEN, SYDVKM. V dropped 9 bases and J dropped 2 bases, with 10 bases sitting between them. CDR3 size: 12 residues. CDR3 in DNA: TGTGCCAGTGGGACATCCAACACTGAAGCTTTCTTT. Translating it yields CASGTSNTEAFF.

This clonotype was seen repeatedly, ten times or more. The CDR3 region is CASSQDQGRYQPQHF. The DNA of the CDR3 is TGCGCCAGCAGCCAAGATCAGGGGCGGTATCAGCCCCAGCATTTT. The chain uses TRBV4-3 and TRBJ1-5; D possibly corresponds to TRBD1 (6 bases). Germline CDR1 is LGHNA and CDR2 is YSLEER. Trimming took off 0 bases at V and 5 bases at J, with 11 bases between the two ends. The CDR3 runs to 15 residues.

This chain joins TRBV11-2 and TRBJ2-2, with TRBD2 matching 11 bases. CDR1 is SGHAT, CDR2 FQNNGV, per germline. V trimming: 5 bases; J trimming: 0 bases; junction bases outside the gene matches: 14. The CDR3 is 20 amino acids. The CDR3: CASSPLGASGGPTNTGELFF. The CDR3 bases are TGTGCCAGCAGCCCCCTGGGGGCTAGCGGGGGGCCTACGAACACCGGGGAGCTGTTTTTT. Together with reference TRBV11-2 and TRBJ2-2, the CDR3 gives the full variable domain: EAGVAQSPRYKIIEKRQSVAFWCNPISGHATLYWYQQILGQGPKLLIQFQNNGVVDDSQLPKDRFSAERLKGVDSTLKIQPAKLEDSAVYLCASSPLGASGGPTNTGELFFGEGSRLTVL.

The CDR3: CATAGSGNTIYF. The CDR3 nucleotides read TGTGCCACCGCGGGGTCTGGAAACACCATATATTTT. The chain uses TRBV25-1 and TRBJ1-3, with D hard to call. Germline lookup yields CDR1 MGHDK and CDR2 SYGVNS. The CDR3 consists of 12 residues. Trimming removed 10 bases at V and 1 base at J, with 8 bases between.